A selection of T cell receptor beta chains follows, all from one sample in a study of PD-1 blockade in classical Hodgkin lymphoma. The method was immunoSEQ multiplex PCR; TCRdb's version includes in-frame clones alone and lacks a portion of them. The profile shows 6,500 to 9,000 clones, more than 70% of them singletons. The material sequenced was peripheral blood mononuclear cells (PBMCs), taken before the fourth cycle of nivolumab. These receptors were collected from a human donor with classical Hodgkin lymphoma. Each CDR3 is given with its conserved first and last residue. The order of the fields is D gene, J gene, V gene, clone size, CDR3 protein, CDR3 DNA. D genes are given only for firm matches. Clone size appears in some rows only: once, few, many, or a class for an expanded clone.

D gene: TRBD2; J gene: TRBJ2-1; V gene: TRBV7-3; clone size: -; CDR3 protein: CASSLSPSGRGYNEQFF; CDR3 DNA: TGTGCCAGCAGCTTAAGCCCTAGCGGGAGGGGTTACAATGAGCAGTTCTTC
D gene: -; J gene: TRBJ2-2; V gene: TRBV19; clone size: few; CDR3 protein: CASSISHRIPIANTGELFF; CDR3 DNA: TGTGCCAGTAGTATATCCCACAGGATCCCCATTGCGAACACCGGGGAGCTGTTTTTT
D gene: -; J gene: TRBJ1-5; V gene: TRBV7-2; clone size: -; CDR3 protein: CASSLGGVNQPQHF; CDR3 DNA: TGTGCCAGCAGCTTAGGTGGGGTCAATCAGCCCCAGCATTTT
D gene: -; J gene: TRBJ2-1; V gene: TRBV28; clone size: few; CDR3 protein: CASTLDLNNEQFF; CDR3 DNA: TGTGCCAGCACTCTAGATCTGAACAATGAGCAGTTCTTC
D gene: TRBD1; J gene: TRBJ2-5; V gene: TRBV6-5; clone size: -; CDR3 protein: CASSIGQGARETQYF; CDR3 DNA: TGTGCCAGCAGTATAGGACAGGGGGCAAGAGAGACCCAGTACTTC
D gene: TRBD1; J gene: TRBJ1-2; V gene: TRBV7-9; clone size: -; CDR3 protein: CASSGATGTSGYTF; CDR3 DNA: TGTGCCAGCAGCGGAGCGACAGGGACTAGTGGCTACACCTTC
D gene: -; J gene: TRBJ2-7; V gene: TRBV5-3; clone size: once; CDR3 protein: CARSLESYEQYF; CDR3 DNA: TGTGCCAGAAGCTTGGAGTCCTACGAGCAGTACTTC
D gene: TRBD1; J gene: TRBJ1-1; V gene: TRBV19; clone size: -; CDR3 protein: CASSIKGATEAFF; CDR3 DNA: TGTGCCAGTAGTATCAAGGGGGCTACTGAAGCTTTCTTT
D gene: -; J gene: TRBJ2-5; V gene: TRBV5-5; clone size: -; CDR3 protein: CASSLIWDDQETQYF; CDR3 DNA: TGTGCCAGCAGCTTGATCTGGGACGATCAAGAGACCCAGTACTTC
D gene: -; J gene: TRBJ2-7; V gene: TRBV28; clone size: few; CDR3 protein: CATAGYLGGTGFLSYEQYF; CDR3 DNA: TGTGCCACCGCTGGGTACCTCGGAGGTACAGGGTTTTTGTCCTACGAGCAGTACTTC
D gene: -; J gene: TRBJ1-2; V gene: TRBV4-1; clone size: -; CDR3 protein: CASSQEVGQILKSEGYTF; CDR3 DNA: TGCGCCAGCAGCCAAGAGGTCGGCCAGATATTAAAATCAGAAGGCTACACCTTC
D gene: TRBD1; J gene: TRBJ1-2; V gene: TRBV29-1; clone size: -; CDR3 protein: CSVGQGADNYGYTF; CDR3 DNA: TGCAGCGTCGGACAGGGGGCCGATAACTATGGCTACACCTTC
D gene: -; J gene: TRBJ2-5; V gene: TRBV20-1; clone size: -; CDR3 protein: CSAILRETQYF; CDR3 DNA: TGCAGTGCGATCCTTAGGGAGACCCAGTACTTC
D gene: -; J gene: TRBJ2-3; V gene: TRBV29-1; clone size: -; CDR3 protein: CSAGGTDTQYF; CDR3 DNA: TGCAGCGCGGGGGGCACAGATACGCAGTATTTT
D gene: -; J gene: TRBJ2-7; V gene: TRBV5-4; clone size: -; CDR3 protein: CASSQAGTYYEQYF; CDR3 DNA: TGTGCCAGCAGCCAAGCCGGGACTTACTACGAGCAGTACTTC
D gene: -; J gene: TRBJ2-2; V gene: TRBV18; clone size: -; CDR3 protein: CASSPARGNTGELFF; CDR3 DNA: TGTGCCAGCTCCCCAGCCAGGGGGAACACCGGGGAGCTGTTTTTT
D gene: -; J gene: TRBJ1-1; V gene: TRBV18; clone size: -; CDR3 protein: CASSRQFRVQEPGEENTEAFF; CDR3 DNA: TGTGCCAGCTCCCGTCAATTCAGGGTTCAGGAACCGGGGGAAGAAAACACTGAAGCTTTCTTT
D gene: TRBD1; J gene: TRBJ1-6; V gene: TRBV7-2; clone size: once; CDR3 protein: CASSLEGQTFPLHF; CDR3 DNA: TGTGCCAGCAGCTTAGAGGGACAGACCTTTCCCCTCCACTTT
D gene: TRBD1; J gene: TRBJ2-7; V gene: TRBV28; clone size: -; CDR3 protein: CASSTGTGFYEQYF; CDR3 DNA: TGTGCCAGCAGCACCGGGACAGGGTTTTACGAGCAGTACTTC
D gene: -; J gene: TRBJ2-7; V gene: TRBV2; clone size: -; CDR3 protein: CASRYRDRSYEQYF; CDR3 DNA: TGTGCCAGCAGGTACCGGGACCGGTCCTACGAGCAGTACTTC
D gene: -; J gene: TRBJ2-3; V gene: TRBV5-1; clone size: -; CDR3 protein: CASSFWDTSRTDTQYF; CDR3 DNA: TGCGCCAGCAGCTTTTGGGACACCAGTCGCACAGATACGCAGTATTTT
D gene: -; J gene: TRBJ1-2; V gene: TRBV2; clone size: -; CDR3 protein: CASSPDRRYGYTF; CDR3 DNA: TGTGCCAGCAGTCCAGACAGACGCTATGGCTACACCTTC
D gene: -; J gene: TRBJ1-5; V gene: TRBV4-3; clone size: -; CDR3 protein: CASSQDLTPDQPQHF; CDR3 DNA: TGCGCCAGCAGCCAAGATCTAACCCCGGATCAGCCCCAGCATTTT
D gene: TRBD2; J gene: TRBJ2-3; V gene: TRBV7-9; clone size: -; CDR3 protein: CASSSNRDYTYFDTQYF; CDR3 DNA: TGTGCCAGCAGCTCAAATCGGGACTATACTTATTTCGATACGCAGTATTTT
D gene: TRBD1; J gene: TRBJ2-6; V gene: TRBV7-2; clone size: -; CDR3 protein: CASSLVRGSGANVLTF; CDR3 DNA: TGTGCCAGCAGCTTAGTCAGGGGGTCAGGGGCCAACGTCCTGACTTTC
D gene: TRBD1; J gene: TRBJ2-7; V gene: TRBV6-4; clone size: -; CDR3 protein: CASSDPDRGHWYEQYF; CDR3 DNA: TGTGCCAGCAGTGATCCCGACAGGGGGCATTGGTACGAGCAGTACTTC
D gene: TRBD1; J gene: TRBJ1-2; V gene: TRBV9; clone size: -; CDR3 protein: CASSEQGARGGYTF; CDR3 DNA: TGTGCCAGCAGCGAACAGGGGGCGCGGGGTGGCTACACCTTC
D gene: -; J gene: TRBJ2-5; V gene: TRBV9; clone size: -; CDR3 protein: CASSVGIQAQETQYF; CDR3 DNA: TGTGCCAGCAGCGTAGGGATACAGGCCCAAGAGACCCAGTACTTC
D gene: TRBD2; J gene: TRBJ2-7; V gene: TRBV7-2; clone size: -; CDR3 protein: CASSLVAGATYEQYF; CDR3 DNA: TGTGCCAGCAGCTTAGTAGCGGGAGCAACCTACGAGCAGTACTTC
D gene: -; J gene: TRBJ1-1; V gene: TRBV7-2; clone size: -; CDR3 protein: CASSFPRLQAFF; CDR3 DNA: TGTGCCAGCAGCTTTCCCCGACTCCAAGCTTTCTTT
D gene: TRBD1; J gene: TRBJ2-2; V gene: TRBV7-2; clone size: few; CDR3 protein: CASSLQGANTGELFF; CDR3 DNA: TGTGCCAGCAGCTTACAGGGGGCGAACACCGGGGAGCTGTTTTTT
D gene: -; J gene: TRBJ2-7; V gene: TRBV6-5; clone size: -; CDR3 protein: CASTLGGTYEQYF; CDR3 DNA: TGTGCCAGCACCCTCGGAGGGACCTACGAGCAGTACTTC
D gene: -; J gene: TRBJ2-6; V gene: TRBV5-1; clone size: -; CDR3 protein: CASSPEAGANVLTF; CDR3 DNA: TGCGCCAGCAGCCCCGAGGCTGGGGCCAACGTCCTGACTTTC
D gene: -; J gene: TRBJ2-1; V gene: TRBV14; clone size: -; CDR3 protein: CASSQQGNEQFF; CDR3 DNA: TGTGCCAGCAGCCAACAGGGAAATGAGCAGTTCTTC
D gene: TRBD2; J gene: TRBJ2-5; V gene: TRBV4-3; clone size: few; CDR3 protein: CASSQELAEVIGETQYF; CDR3 DNA: TGCGCCAGCAGCCAAGAACTAGCGGAGGTTATCGGAGAGACCCAGTACTTC
D gene: TRBD2; J gene: TRBJ2-7; V gene: TRBV11-2; clone size: -; CDR3 protein: CASSPGTSNTGSYF; CDR3 DNA: TGTGCCAGCAGCCCCGGGACTAGTAATACGGGCTCGTACTTC
D gene: -; J gene: TRBJ2-7; V gene: TRBV7-2; clone size: -; CDR3 protein: CASSSSPPAYEQYF; CDR3 DNA: TGTGCCAGCAGCTCCTCCCCCCCCGCCTACGAGCAGTACTTC
D gene: TRBD1; J gene: TRBJ2-7; V gene: TRBV13; clone size: -; CDR3 protein: CASSLGQEDRGDYEQYF; CDR3 DNA: TGTGCCAGCAGCTTAGGCCAAGAGGACAGGGGAGACTACGAGCAGTACTTC
D gene: -; J gene: TRBJ1-5; V gene: TRBV15; clone size: -; CDR3 protein: CATSRDPAGRTSNQPQHF; CDR3 DNA: TGTGCCACCAGCAGAGATCCCGCAGGGCGAACTAGCAATCAGCCCCAGCATTTT
D gene: TRBD2; J gene: TRBJ2-7; V gene: TRBV7-9; clone size: -; CDR3 protein: CASSLAGTSGRAYEQYF; CDR3 DNA: TGTGCCAGCAGCTTAGCGGGGACTAGCGGGAGGGCCTACGAGCAGTACTTC
D gene: -; J gene: TRBJ1-1; V gene: TRBV5-4; clone size: medium-sized; CDR3 protein: CASSPGTLEAFF; CDR3 DNA: TGTGCCAGCAGCCCCGGGACTTTAGAAGCTTTCTTT
D gene: -; J gene: TRBJ2-7; V gene: TRBV15; clone size: -; CDR3 protein: CATSRDYWSGRQARNYEQYF; CDR3 DNA: TGTGCCACCAGCAGAGATTACTGGTCCGGGAGACAGGCGCGAAACTACGAGCAGTACTTC
D gene: -; J gene: TRBJ2-6; V gene: TRBV7-2; clone size: -; CDR3 protein: CASSSSGFSRSGANVLTF; CDR3 DNA: TGTGCCAGCAGCTCTTCAGGGTTCTCCCGGTCTGGGGCCAACGTCCTGACTTTC
D gene: -; J gene: TRBJ1-3; V gene: TRBV9; clone size: -; CDR3 protein: CASSVGGVTGSGNTIYF; CDR3 DNA: TGTGCCAGCAGCGTAGGCGGGGTTACGGGCTCTGGAAACACCATATATTTT
D gene: -; J gene: TRBJ2-3; V gene: TRBV4-1; clone size: -; CDR3 protein: CASSRTESSTDTQYF; CDR3 DNA: TGCGCCAGCAGCCGGACGGAGTCTAGCACAGATACGCAGTATTTT
D gene: TRBD1; J gene: TRBJ2-5; V gene: TRBV5-1; clone size: -; CDR3 protein: CASSLAGGPQETQYF; CDR3 DNA: TGCGCCAGCAGCTTAGCAGGGGGCCCCCAAGAGACCCAGTACTTC
D gene: -; J gene: TRBJ1-5; V gene: TRBV19; clone size: -; CDR3 protein: CASSIAGAGSNQPQHF; CDR3 DNA: TGTGCCAGTAGTATAGCGGGGGCCGGTAGCAATCAGCCCCAGCATTTT
D gene: TRBD2; J gene: TRBJ2-1; V gene: TRBV18; clone size: -; CDR3 protein: CASSPGAGAYNEQFF; CDR3 DNA: TGTGCCAGCTCACCCGGGGCGGGAGCCTACAATGAGCAGTTCTTC
D gene: -; J gene: TRBJ1-1; V gene: TRBV7-2; clone size: -; CDR3 protein: CASSLVTSLKEKAFF; CDR3 DNA: TGTGCCAGCAGCTTGGTGACAAGTCTTAAGGAGAAAGCTTTCTTT
D gene: -; J gene: TRBJ2-1; V gene: TRBV6-6; clone size: -; CDR3 protein: CASSPPGLGYNEQFF; CDR3 DNA: TGTGCCAGCAGTCCCCCGGGACTGGGTTACAATGAGCAGTTCTTC
D gene: -; J gene: TRBJ1-2; V gene: TRBV28; clone size: -; CDR3 protein: CASTRWGSAENYGYTF; CDR3 DNA: TGTGCCAGCACCAGATGGGGTTCGGCCGAAAACTATGGCTACACCTTC
D gene: TRBD2; J gene: TRBJ2-7; V gene: TRBV11-1; clone size: few; CDR3 protein: CASSLFGLEANEQYF; CDR3 DNA: TGTGCCAGCAGCTTATTTGGACTAGAGGCGAACGAGCAGTACTTC
D gene: -; J gene: TRBJ1-1; V gene: TRBV5-1; clone size: -; CDR3 protein: CASSLDGFEAFF; CDR3 DNA: TGCGCCAGCAGCCTCGACGGGTTCGAAGCTTTCTTT
D gene: -; J gene: TRBJ1-5; V gene: TRBV11-3; clone size: -; CDR3 protein: CAQRRGIRFNQPQHF; CDR3 DNA: TGTGCCCAAAGGCGGGGGATCAGGTTCAATCAGCCCCAGCATTTT
D gene: -; J gene: TRBJ1-1; V gene: TRBV6-1; clone size: -; CDR3 protein: CASSESAWAEAFF; CDR3 DNA: TGTGCCAGCAGTGAATCTGCCTGGGCTGAAGCTTTCTTT
D gene: -; J gene: TRBJ2-5; V gene: TRBV7-3; clone size: -; CDR3 protein: CASSTGRSRPQYF; CDR3 DNA: TGTGCCAGCAGCACCGGGCGATCTAGGCCCCAGTACTTC
D gene: -; J gene: TRBJ2-2; V gene: TRBV4-1; clone size: medium-sized; CDR3 protein: CASRPGLNTGELFF; CDR3 DNA: TGCGCCAGCAGACCGGGACTCAACACCGGGGAGCTGTTTTTT
D gene: -; J gene: TRBJ1-2; V gene: TRBV28; clone size: -; CDR3 protein: CASNLGGANYGYTF; CDR3 DNA: TGTGCCAGCAACCTCGGGGGCGCAAACTATGGCTACACCTTC
D gene: -; J gene: TRBJ2-7; V gene: TRBV6-6; clone size: once; CDR3 protein: CASSWDIPSYEQYF; CDR3 DNA: TGTGCCAGCAGTTGGGACATCCCCTCCTACGAGCAGTACTTC
D gene: -; J gene: TRBJ2-5; V gene: TRBV2; clone size: -; CDR3 protein: CASSVSVQETQYF; CDR3 DNA: TGTGCCAGCAGTGTCTCAGTTCAAGAGACCCAGTACTTC